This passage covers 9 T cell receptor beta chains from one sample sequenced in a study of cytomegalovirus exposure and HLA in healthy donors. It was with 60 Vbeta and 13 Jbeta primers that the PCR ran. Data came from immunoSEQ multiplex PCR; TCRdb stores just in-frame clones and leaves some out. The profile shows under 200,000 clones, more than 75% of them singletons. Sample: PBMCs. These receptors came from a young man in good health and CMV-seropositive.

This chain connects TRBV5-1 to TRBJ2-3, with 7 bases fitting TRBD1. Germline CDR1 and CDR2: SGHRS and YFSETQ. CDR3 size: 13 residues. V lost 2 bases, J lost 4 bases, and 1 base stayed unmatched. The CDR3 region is CASSFDRADTQYF. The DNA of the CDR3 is TGCGCCAGCAGCTTCGACAGGGCAGATACGCAGTATTTT.

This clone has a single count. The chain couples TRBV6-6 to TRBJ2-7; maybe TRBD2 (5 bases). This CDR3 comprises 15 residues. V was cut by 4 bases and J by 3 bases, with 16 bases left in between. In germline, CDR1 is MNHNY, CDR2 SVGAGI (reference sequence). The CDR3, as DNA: TGTGCCAGCAGTTCCCCCCCAGACGGACTCTACGAGCAGTACTTC. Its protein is CASSSPPDGLYEQYF.

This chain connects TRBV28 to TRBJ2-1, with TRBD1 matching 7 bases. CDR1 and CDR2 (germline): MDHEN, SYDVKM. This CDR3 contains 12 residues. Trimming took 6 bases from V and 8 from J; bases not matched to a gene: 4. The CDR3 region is CASSRTGDEQFF. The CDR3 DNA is TGTGCCAGCAGCCGCACAGGGGATGAGCAGTTCTTC.

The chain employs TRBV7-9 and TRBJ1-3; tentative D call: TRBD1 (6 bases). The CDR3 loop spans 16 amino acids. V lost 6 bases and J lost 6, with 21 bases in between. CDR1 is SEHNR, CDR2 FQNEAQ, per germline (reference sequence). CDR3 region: CASSSYRTGHVNTIYF. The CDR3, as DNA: TGTGCCAGCAGTTCATACCGCACAGGGCACGTAAACACCATATATTTT. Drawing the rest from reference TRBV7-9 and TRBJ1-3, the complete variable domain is DTGVSQNPRHKITKRGQNVTFRCDPISEHNRLYWYRQTLGQGPEFLTYFQNEAQLEKSRLLSDRFSAERPKGSFSTLEIQRTEQGDSAMYLCASSSYRTGHVNTIYFGEGSWLTVV.

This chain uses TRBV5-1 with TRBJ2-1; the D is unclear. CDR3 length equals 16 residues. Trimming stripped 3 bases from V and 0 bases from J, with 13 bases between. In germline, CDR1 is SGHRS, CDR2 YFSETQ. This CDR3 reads CASSWATPSSYNEQFF. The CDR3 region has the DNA TGCGCCAGCAGCTGGGCAACTCCGAGCTCCTACAATGAGCAGTTCTTC.

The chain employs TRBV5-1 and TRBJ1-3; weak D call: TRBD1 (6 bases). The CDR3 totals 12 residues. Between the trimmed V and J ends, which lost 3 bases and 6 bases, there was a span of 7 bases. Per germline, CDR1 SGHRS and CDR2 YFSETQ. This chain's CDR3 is CASSSGVNTIYF. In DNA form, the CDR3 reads TGCGCCAGCAGCTCAGGGGTAAACACCATATATTTT.

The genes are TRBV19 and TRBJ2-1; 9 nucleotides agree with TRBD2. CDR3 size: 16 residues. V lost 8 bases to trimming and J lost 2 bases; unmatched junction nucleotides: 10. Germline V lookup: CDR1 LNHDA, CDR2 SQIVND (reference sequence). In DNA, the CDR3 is TGTGCCAGTGCTAGCTTGGGCGGGAGGGCCTACAATGAGCAGTTCTTC. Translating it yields CASASLGGRAYNEQFF.

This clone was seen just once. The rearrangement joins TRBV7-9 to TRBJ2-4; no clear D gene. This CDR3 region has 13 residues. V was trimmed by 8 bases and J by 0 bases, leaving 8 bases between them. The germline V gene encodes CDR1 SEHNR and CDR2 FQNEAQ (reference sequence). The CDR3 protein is CASGPVAKNIQYF. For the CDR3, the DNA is TGTGCCAGCGGCCCTGTAGCCAAAAACATTCAGTACTTC.

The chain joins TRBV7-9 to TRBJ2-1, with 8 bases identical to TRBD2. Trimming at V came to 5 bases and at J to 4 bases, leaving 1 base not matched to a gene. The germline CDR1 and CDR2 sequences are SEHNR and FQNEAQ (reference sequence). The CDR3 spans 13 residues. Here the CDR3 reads CASSAGGYNEQFF. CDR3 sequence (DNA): TGTGCCAGCAGCGCGGGAGGATACAATGAGCAGTTCTTC.